One and the same sample provided the 5 T cell receptor beta chains below, sequenced in a study of CD8 T cells in ankylosing spondylitis. TCRdb reprocessed the 5' RACE reads with MiXCR, giving one entry per CDR3 protein. The sample consists of around 180,000 distinct CDR3 sequences, around a sixth of them appearing once. Input material: blood, either unsorted or a sorted T cell fraction (not recorded which). These receptors originate from a male donor aged 10 to 30 with ankylosing spondylitis or in good health (not recorded which).

This clonotype was observed many times. V is TRBV11-2 and J is TRBJ2-3; D possibly matches TRBD1 or TRBD2 (6 bases each). Trimming cost V 2 bases and J 2 bases, with 14 bases left between them. Looked up from germline, CDR1 is SGHAT and CDR2 is FQNNGV. This CDR3 is 16 amino acids long. The CDR3 DNA reads TGTGCCAGCAGCTTAAATTCGGGGGCTCTCACAGATACGCAGTATTTT. It codes for CASSLNSGALTDTQYF.

The sample holds many counts of this clonotype. The V gene is TRBV7-6, the J gene TRBJ2-5, with no clear D. CDR1 and CDR2 (germline): SGHVS, FNYEAQ. V lost 0 bases and J 4 bases, leaving 12 bases between the germline ends. The CDR3 has 15 amino acids. The CDR3 nucleotides are TGTGCCAGCAGCTTAGCCGTGCAGGTCGGAGAGACCCAGTACTTC. Its protein product is CASSLAVQVGETQYF. The full variable domain, its missing parts supplied by reference TRBV7-6 and TRBJ2-5, is GAGVSQSPRYKVTKRGQDVALRCDPISGHVSLYWYRQALGQGPEFLTYFNYEAQQDKSGLPNDRFSAERPEGSISTLTIQRTEQRDSAMYRCASSLAVQVGETQYFGPGTRLLVL.

For the CDR3, the DNA is TGCAGCGTAGGGACAGGGGGCGATCAGCCCCAGCATTTT. Protein product: CSVGTGGDQPQHF. The J gene is TRBJ1-5, the V gene TRBV29-1; 12 bases line up with TRBD1. The trim removed 6 bases at V and 5 bases at J, leaving 2 bases unmatched. CDR3 size: 13 residues. Germline values: CDR1 SQVTM, CDR2 ANQGSEA.

This clonotype appeared many times. The chain carries TRBV2 and TRBJ2-1; 8 bases map to TRBD2. Looked up from germline, CDR1 is SNHLY and CDR2 is FYNNEI. V shed 0 bases and J 11 bases; nucleotides not matched to a gene: 9. The CDR3 extends over 15 amino acids. Written as DNA, the CDR3 is TGTGCCAGCAGTGAAGCCGCGGGGGGAGCCGCTCAGCAGTTCTTC. Translated, it gives CASSEAAGGAAQQFF.

CDR3 amino acids: CASSPRSSGSGEQFF. For the CDR3, the DNA is TGTGCCAGCAGCCCTAGGTCTAGCGGGAGTGGGGAGCAGTTCTTC. The gene calls are TRBV7-2 and TRBJ2-1; TRBD2 agrees at 10 bases. With 5 bases clipped from V and 10 bases from J, the junction kept 11 bases outside the gene matches. Germline CDR1 SGHTA, CDR2 FQGNSA. This CDR3 comprises 15 residues.